This T cell receptor (beta chain) came from a study of OX40 agonist ivuxolimab in advanced cancers. Study summary: Hepatocellular carcinoma, melanoma, renal cell or head and neck cancer affected the dose-escalation patients. Past anti-PD-1, anti-PD-L1 or anti-CTLA-4 therapy was accepted, and around 40% had received some.

Study-level points and caveats: People who partly responded at 0.1-3.0 mg/kg had some of the least clonal expansion seen.

As concerns this clone: The antigen remains unidentified.

This CDR3 is 14 amino acids long. Germline CDR1 SEHNR, CDR2 FQNEAQ (reference sequence). The V gene lost 5 bases and the J gene lost 4 bases, with 14 bases spanning the gap. Clones were read by immunoSEQ multiplex PCR, and TCRdb kept only the in-frame ones, dropping some. The sample contains 20,000 to 25,000 clones, approximately 72% of which appear only once. Sequencing was performed on CD4+ or CD8+ T cells sorted from blood, taken in a trial of the OX40 agonist ivuxolimab. This sequence was found in an adult with an advanced solid tumor such as melanoma, head and neck, liver or kidney cancer. V usage is TRBV7-9 and J usage is TRBJ1-2; weak D call: TRBD1 (5 bases). The CDR3 DNA reads as TGTGCCAGCAGCCCCGGGGACCGACCCTATGGCTACACCTTC. This translates into CASSPGDRPYGYTF. The entire variable domain, with the rest obtained from reference TRBV7-9 and TRBJ1-2, is as follows: DTGVSQNPRHKITKRGQNVTFRCDPISEHNRLYWYRQTLGQGPEFLTYFQNEAQLEKSRLLSDRFSAERPKGSFSTLEIQRTEQGDSAMYLCASSPGDRPYGYTFGSGTRLTVV.